This T cell receptor beta chain came from a study of OX40 agonist ivuxolimab in advanced cancers. Study-level information: The patients received agonistic anti-OX40 (CD134) antibody ivuxolimab.

The data were produced by immunoSEQ multiplex PCR, yet TCRdb's version contains in-frame clones alone and is incomplete. The sample lists about 83,000 clones, around 84% occurring once. Blood specimens came from baseline, cycle 4 day 1, and cycle 7 day 1. Overall study findings and caveats: At doses 0.1 to 3.0 mg/kg, CD4+ and CD8+ clones expanded. On average, CD8+ T cells had more expanded clones than CD4+.

This clone came up a few times. Antigen specificity is unknown. Per the germline V gene, CDR1 is SNHLY and CDR2 is FYNNEI. Trimming cost V 6 bases and J 5 bases; bases outside gene matches: 3. The CDR3 sequence is 13 residues long. The chain links TRBV2 to TRBJ1-5; 8 nucleotides match TRBD1. This clonotype was sampled from an adult with an advanced solid tumor such as melanoma, head and neck, liver or kidney cancer. Sequencing used CD4+ or CD8+ T cells sorted from blood, obtained in a trial of the OX40 agonist ivuxolimab. CDR3 loop: CASRRDRHQPQHF. The CDR3 coding sequence is TGTGCCAGCAGGCGGGACAGGCATCAGCCCCAGCATTTT.